These 30 T cell receptor beta chains originate from one sample sequenced in a study of T cells in Graves' hyperthyroidism and ophthalmopathy. The CDR3 regions of TCR beta were amplified from RNA transcripts. RT-PCR in the first round (using the HTBI primer set) targeted the TCR CDR3. One entry per CDR3 protein, called by TCRdb with MiXCR from the multiplex PCR reads. The sample shows roughly 260,000 distinct CDR3 sequences, more than 12% of them seen only once. The sequenced sample consisted of blood. The receptors originated from a woman aged 40 to 50 with Graves' hyperthyroidism that later progressed to Graves' ophthalmopathy.

The chain carries TRBV6-1 and TRBJ2-2; TRBD1 agrees at 7 bases. V shed 7 bases, J shed 6 bases, and the junction held 5 bases outside the gene matches. The germline CDR1 and CDR2 sequences are MNHNS and SASEGT. The CDR3 is made up of 13 amino acids. In nucleotides, the CDR3 is TGTGCCAGCAAGGGGGCGCTACCCGGGGAGCTGTTTTTT. It specifies CASKGALPGELFF.

This clonotype was seen repeatedly, ten times or more. CDR3 loop: CASSFGGSNEKLFF. The CDR3 DNA reads as TGTGCCAGCAGTTTTGGGGGCTCTAATGAAAAACTGTTTTTT. V gene TRBV27 combines with J gene TRBJ1-4, with a possible D match to TRBD1 (6 bases). The CDR3 covers 14 residues. V was pared by 3 bases and J by 3 bases, with 8 bases between. From germline, CDR1 is MNHEY and CDR2 SMNVEV (reference sequence).

This clonotype appeared many times. V and J are TRBV28 and TRBJ2-5; D gene uncertain. This CDR3 is built from 10 residues. The V end lost 10 bases, the J end lost 5 bases, and 8 bases lay between the germline ends. Looked up from germline, CDR1 is MDHEN and CDR2 is SYDVKM. The CDR3 nucleotides read TGTGCCACCCGACGCGAGACCCAGTACTTC. Its translation is CATRRETQYF.

In its sample, this clonotype was seen a few times. V usage is TRBV6-1 and J usage is TRBJ2-3; D remains unclear. The ends were cut back, 6 bases at V and 5 bases at J, with 12 bases in the middle. CDR3 length: 13 amino acids. The germline V gene has CDR1 MNHNS and CDR2 SASEGT. CDR3 in DNA: TGTGCCAGCAGGGAGATACTCGAAGATACGCAGTATTTT. Translation gives CASREILEDTQYF.

This clonotype has at least ten counts. The V gene is TRBV12-3 or TRBV12-4, the J gene TRBJ2-3; D unresolved. The V end lost 7 bases, the J end lost 2 bases, and 7 bases lay between the germline ends. The CDR3 sequence is 12 residues long. The CDR3 loop reads CASKPDTDTQYF. In DNA form, the CDR3 reads TGTGCCAGCAAGCCCGACACAGATACGCAGTATTTT.

This clonotype occurred many times. The V and J genes are TRBV2 and TRBJ2-1; maybe TRBD2 (6 bases). The CDR3 has 16 residues. Trimming left V 4 bases short and J 0 bases short, with 13 bases between. CDR1 is SNHLY, CDR2 FYNNEI, per germline. For the CDR3, the DNA is TGTGCCAGCAGTGGGCGGGGTTTAAGCTCCTACAATGAGCAGTTCTTC. It specifies CASSGRGLSSYNEQFF.

This clonotype was observed at least ten times. The V gene is TRBV12-5, the J gene TRBJ1-6; 9 positions agree with TRBD1. With 2 bases clipped from V and 9 bases from J, the junction kept 5 bases outside the gene matches. Per the germline V gene, CDR1 is LGHNT and CDR2 is FRNRAP. This CDR3 is built from 15 residues. The CDR3 loop reads CASGLRRTGVSPLHF. CDR3 DNA sequence: TGTGCTAGTGGTTTGCGACGGACAGGGGTTTCACCCCTCCACTTT.

This clonotype was counted ten times or more. The chain carries TRBV28 and TRBJ1-5; tentative D call: TRBD1 (5 bases). Germline values: CDR1 MDHEN, CDR2 SYDVKM. The CDR3 covers 15 residues. Trimming removed 6 bases from V and 6 bases from J, with 18 bases in between. Written as DNA, the CDR3 is TGTGCCAGCAGCATCAGGAGGGGAGGCGGTCAGCCCCAGCATTTT. This codes for CASSIRRGGGQPQHF.

This clonotype was recorded many times. The rearrangement links TRBV28 to TRBJ1-5; D gene ambiguous. Trimming took 7 bases from V and 0 from J, leaving 19 bases between them. CDR3 length: 17 amino acids. Germline CDR1 and CDR2: MDHEN and SYDVKM. This CDR3 reads CASIRGRTVYSNQPQHF. Here the CDR3 DNA reads TGTGCCAGCATCCGAGGGCGGACCGTTTATAGCAATCAGCCCCAGCATTTT.

The V and J genes are TRBV7-2 and TRBJ2-1, with unresolved D. This CDR3 spans 13 amino acids. CDR1 and CDR2 from the germline V gene are SGHTA and FQGNSA. With 5 bases removed from V and 4 bases from J, the gap between germline ends came to 9 bases. The CDR3 DNA sequence: TGTGCCAGCAGCCCCCGAGTATACAATGAGCAGTTCTTC. Translated: CASSPRVYNEQFF.

This clonotype was observed at least ten times. Written as DNA, the CDR3 is TGTGCCATCTCGGGGTCACGTAAGCGATACGAGCAGTACTTC. Amino acids: CAISGSRKRYEQYF. The rearrangement links TRBV28 to TRBJ2-7; possibly TRBD2 for D (5 bases). This CDR3 spans 14 amino acids. V was clipped by 10 bases and J by 4 bases, with 20 bases between them. From germline, CDR1 is MDHEN and CDR2 SYDVKM.

This clonotype was picked up many times. This chain uses TRBV24-1 with TRBJ2-1; D is perhaps TRBD1 (6 bases). Trimming left V 5 bases short and J 5 bases short, with 15 bases between. Germline CDR1 reads KGHDR; CDR2 reads SFDVKD. The CDR3 consists of 15 residues. The CDR3 reads CATSVRQGKNNEQFF. In DNA, the CDR3 is TGTGCCACCAGTGTTCGGCAGGGGAAGAACAATGAGCAGTTCTTC.

This clonotype occurred many times. The chain recombines TRBV13 with TRBJ2-1; 10 bases line up with TRBD2. CDR1 is PRHDT, CDR2 FYEKMQ, per germline (reference sequence). This CDR3 has 17 amino acids. V trimming: 5 bases; J trimming: 10 bases; junction bases outside the gene matches: 17. The CDR3 sequence: CASSRPGAGGSKLEQFF. DNA of the CDR3: TGTGCCAGCAGCCGTCCAGGAGCGGGAGGGTCTAAATTGGAGCAGTTCTTC.

This clonotype came up many times. The chain employs TRBV6-1 and TRBJ1-6; D unclear. V lost 9 bases and J 6 bases, leaving 12 bases between the germline ends. The germline gives CDR1 MNHNS, CDR2 SASEGT. The CDR3 totals 13 residues. CDR3 coding DNA: TGTGCCAGTGCCGGGGTTCTTAATTCACCCCTCCACTTT. This gives the protein CASAGVLNSPLHF.

This clonotype has more than one count but fewer than ten. V usage is TRBV9 and J usage is TRBJ2-1; D is uncertain. Germline V lookup: CDR1 SGDLS, CDR2 YYNGEE. CDR3 length: 12 amino acids. V was shortened by 4 bases and J by 8 bases, with 10 bases between the two germline ends. This CDR3 reads CASSPSAHEQFF. CDR3 sequence (DNA): TGTGCCAGCAGCCCTTCGGCGCATGAGCAGTTCTTC.

This clonotype was counted at least ten times. The chain has TRBV20-1 and TRBJ1-1; TRBD1 might be the D (5 bases). This CDR3 is 13 amino acids long. Trimming took 3 bases from V and 4 from J, leaving 12 bases between them. Germline assignment: CDR1 DFQATT and CDR2 SNEGSKA (reference sequence). The CDR3 region is CSARRGVFTEAFF. CDR3 coding DNA: TGCAGTGCTAGGCGGGGGGTTTTCACTGAAGCTTTCTTT.

This clonotype was counted at least ten times. This chain joins TRBV5-1 and TRBJ2-7, with D tentatively TRBD2 (5 bases). The V end was cut by 4 bases, the J end by 4 bases, with 6 bases between. The CDR3 extends over 11 amino acids. The germline V gene has CDR1 SGHRS and CDR2 YFSETQ. As DNA, the CDR3 is TGCGCCAGCAGCGGGGAGTACGAGCAGTACTTC. Translation: CASSGEYEQYF.

About this clonotype itself: A much more abundant neighbour one base away suggests this may be a read error. The rearrangement joins TRBV7-3 to TRBJ1-1, with D unclear. This CDR3 has 14 amino acids. Germline V CDR1 and CDR2: SGHTA, FQGTGA. The CDR3 is CTSSFSAGDTEAFF. The CDR3 DNA sequence: TGTACCAGCAGCTTCTCCGCAGGCGACACTGAAGCTTTCTTT.

This clonotype was observed many times. V usage is TRBV28 and J usage is TRBJ2-1, with TRBD2 identical over 10 bases. V lost 9 bases and J lost 7; bases outside the gene matches: 18. Per the germline V gene, CDR1 is MDHEN and CDR2 is SYDVKM. This CDR3 has 17 residues. CDR3 sequence: CASMRRGGLAGANEQFF. CDR3 DNA: TGTGCCAGTATGAGGAGGGGTGGGCTAGCGGGAGCTAATGAGCAGTTCTTC.

Ten or more counts support this clonotype. V is TRBV28 and J is TRBJ2-3, with a tentative D call TRBD1 (6 bases). Trimming stripped 2 bases from V and 7 bases from J, with 13 bases between. The CDR3 consists of 14 residues. The germline CDR1 and CDR2 sequences are MDHEN and SYDVKM. CDR3 in amino acids: CASSLQGTANTQYF. As DNA, the CDR3 is TGTGCCAGCAGTTTACAGGGGACGGCGAATACGCAGTATTTT.

The chain recombines TRBV6-1 with TRBJ2-7; D gene ambiguous. V was clipped by 8 bases and J by 3 bases, with 14 bases between them. CDR3 length: 13 amino acids. Germline loops: CDR1 MNHNS, CDR2 SASEGT. CDR3 DNA sequence: TGTGCCAGCCGCCCCTCACAGAACTACGAGCAGTACTTC. Protein product: CASRPSQNYEQYF.

The gene calls are TRBV2 and TRBJ2-2; TRBD2 might be the D (5 bases). CDR1 SNHLY and CDR2 FYNNEI come from the germline V gene. Trimming left V 2 bases short and J 5 bases short, with 6 bases between. The length of the CDR3 is 13 residues. In nucleotides, the CDR3 is TGTGCCAGCAGTGAACGGGAAACCGGGGAGCTGTTTTTT. It codes for CASSERETGELFF.

This clonotype was counted ten times or more. V is TRBV10-3 and J is TRBJ2-1; 9 bases are a match to TRBD2. Germline-derived CDR1 and CDR2 are ENHRY and SYGVKD. The CDR3 covers 18 residues. V gave up 0 bases and J gave up 5 bases; unmatched junction bases: 11. CDR3 amino acids: CAISESKGGRAKDNEQFF. The CDR3 coding sequence is TGTGCCATCAGTGAGTCGAAGGGCGGGAGGGCTAAGGACAATGAGCAGTTCTTC.

This clonotype was counted ten times or more. The chain combines TRBV30 with TRBJ2-1, with 7 bases fitting TRBD1. This CDR3 contains 13 residues. V lost 2 bases and J lost 7; bases outside the gene matches: 5. Germline V CDR1 and CDR2: GTSNPN, SVGIG (reference sequence). The CDR3 DNA is TGTGCCTGGAGTATAGGGGGCAAGAATGAGCAGTTCTTC. This translates into CAWSIGGKNEQFF.

This clonotype was observed once. The rearrangement joins TRBV28 to TRBJ2-7; D remains ambiguous. V shed 5 bases and J shed 0 bases, with 8 bases lying between them. The CDR3 runs 13 residues. CDR1 and CDR2 (germline): MDHEN, SYDVKM. In DNA, the CDR3 is TGTGCCAGCAGTGGGCAGACCTCCTACGAGCAGTACTTC. As protein: CASSGQTSYEQYF.

This clonotype was counted ten times or more. The V and J genes are TRBV9 and TRBJ2-5, with a possible D match to TRBD2 (6 bases). Per germline, CDR1 SGDLS and CDR2 YYNGEE. CDR3 length equals 14 residues. V lost 3 bases and J 5 bases, leaving 14 bases between the germline ends. The CDR3 is CASSADRDFETQYF. The CDR3 coding sequence is TGTGCCAGCAGCGCCGACCGGGACTTTGAGACCCAGTACTTC.

The sample holds a few counts of this clonotype. Just one base apart from a much larger clone, this may be a read error. The chain is built from TRBV28 and TRBJ2-1, with D perhaps matching TRBD2 (6 bases). The CDR3 is made up of 15 amino acids. The V gene's germline CDR1 is MDHEN and CDR2 SYDVKM. CDR3 loop: CAGSLMDLATNEQFF. The CDR3 nucleotides are TGTGCCGGCAGTTTAATGGATCTAGCGACCAATGAGCAGTTCTTC.

This clonotype appeared many times. V is TRBV28 and J is TRBJ2-5; 7 nucleotides align to TRBD2. Germline CDR1 reads MDHEN; CDR2 reads SYDVKM. There are 14 residues in the CDR3. V dropped 3 bases and J dropped 3; count of bases not matched to a gene: 4. The CDR3 DNA follows: TGTGCCAGCAGTTTTCAGCGGGGCAAAGAGACCCAGTACTTC. Translation gives CASSFQRGKETQYF.

This clonotype was found a few times. The genes are TRBV9 and TRBJ2-7; TRBD1 matches 7 bases. Germline CDR1 is SGDLS and CDR2 is YYNGEE. This CDR3 is 14 amino acids long. V lost 4 bases and J lost 6; bases outside the gene matches: 10. This CDR3 reads CASSPAKGAAEQYF. The CDR3, as DNA: TGTGCCAGCAGCCCCGCGAAGGGGGCAGCCGAGCAGTACTTC.

The CDR3 nucleotides are TGTGCCAGCAGCCGGACCCCCGCGGAGACCCAGTACTTC. Residues: CASSRTPAETQYF. This chain links TRBV12-3 or TRBV12-4 with TRBJ2-5; D call uncertain. CDR3 length: 13 residues. Trimming left V 6 bases short and J 5 bases short, with 13 bases between.